The rows below give T cell receptor beta chains drawn from one sample of a study of molecular identifiers for immune sequencing clone quantification. TCRdb fed the PCR reads into MiXCR, producing one record per CDR3 protein. The sample records about half a million distinct CDR3 sequences, about 22% being singletons. Sequencing used naive CD8+ T cells from blood, with Jurkat cell RNA spiked in. The receptor source for this set is a human donor in good health. Some libraries in this study had Jurkat cell RNA spiked in. The CDR3 runs from the conserved cysteine through the conserved F or W. A D gene is named only where the DNA matches it firmly. The size of a clone is reported for some rows only, either as once, few or many, or as a class for expanded clones.

d_gene,j_gene,abundance,v_gene,CDR3aa,CDR3nt
-,TRBJ2-6,few,TRBV14,CASSQKGSGANVLTF,TGTGCCAGCAGCCAAAAGGGCTCTGGGGCCAACGTCCTGACTTTC
-,TRBJ2-1,few,TRBV14,CASSGRRDHYNEQFF,TGTGCCAGCAGTGGGAGACGGGACCACTACAATGAGCAGTTCTTC
-,TRBJ1-1,-,TRBV7-9,CASSGRRGDFEAFF,TGTGCCAGCAGCGGAAGGCGTGGAGACTTTGAAGCTTTCTTT
TRBD1,TRBJ1-3,many,TRBV20-1,CSARAQGANTIYF,TGCAGTGCTAGAGCACAGGGGGCAAACACCATATATTTT
-,TRBJ2-5,-,TRBV27,CASSPGTLETQYF,TGTGCCAGCAGTCCAGGGACATTGGAGACCCAGTACTTC
TRBD1,TRBJ2-5,many,TRBV7-6,CASSLGPQGLQETQYF,TGTGCCAGCAGCTTAGGCCCACAGGGGCTTCAAGAGACCCAGTACTTC
TRBD2,TRBJ2-3,few,TRBV2,CASMRESTDTQYF,TGTGCCAGCATGCGGGAGAGCACAGATACGCAGTATTTT
TRBD1,TRBJ2-4,many,TRBV12-3/TRBV12-4,CASSLYTGGVNIQYF,TGTGCCAGCAGTTTGTATACAGGGGGCGTGAACATTCAGTACTTC
TRBD1,TRBJ1-2,-,TRBV27,CASRARTGALYGYTF,TGTGCCAGCAGAGCTAGGACAGGGGCCCTCTATGGCTACACCTTC
-,TRBJ1-1,many,TRBV7-6,CASSSRGTPGTEAFF,TGTGCCAGCAGCTCCCGCGGGACTCCGGGAACTGAAGCTTTCTTT
TRBD1,TRBJ1-5,many,TRBV4-1,CASSQDPGQGSNQPQHF,TGCGCCAGCAGCCAAGATCCCGGACAGGGTAGCAATCAGCCCCAGCATTTT
TRBD1,TRBJ2-4,-,TRBV7-9,CASSSPTGGSKNIQYF,TGTGCCAGCAGCTCTCCGACAGGGGGGTCAAAAAACATTCAGTACTTC
TRBD2,TRBJ2-3,many,TRBV20-1,CSASVAGGSLDTQYF,TGCAGTGCTAGTGTAGCGGGGGGGTCGCTCGATACGCAGTATTTT
TRBD2,TRBJ2-1,-,TRBV11-2,CASREAPGLLYNEQFF,TGTGCCAGCAGGGAAGCTCCGGGACTACTATACAATGAGCAGTTCTTC
-,TRBJ2-1,-,TRBV29-1,CSVDGPYGSEIEQFF,TGCAGCGTTGACGGGCCGTACGGATCTGAGATTGAGCAGTTCTTC
-,TRBJ2-3,many,TRBV4-2,CASSQDQGDTQYF,TGTGCCAGCAGCCAAGATCAGGGAGATACGCAGTATTTT
-,TRBJ1-5,many,TRBV28,CASSLRGFRNQPQHF,TGTGCCAGCAGTCTAAGGGGGTTTCGCAATCAGCCCCAGCATTTT
-,TRBJ1-3,many,TRBV4-1,CASSQEWFLGAGNTIYF,TGCGCCAGCAGCCAAGAATGGTTCCTCGGTGCTGGAAACACCATATATTTT
TRBD1,TRBJ2-3,many,TRBV28,CASSFRQPRTGALPDTQYF,TGTGCCAGCAGTTTCCGTCAGCCCCGGACAGGGGCTCTCCCCGATACGCAGTATTTT